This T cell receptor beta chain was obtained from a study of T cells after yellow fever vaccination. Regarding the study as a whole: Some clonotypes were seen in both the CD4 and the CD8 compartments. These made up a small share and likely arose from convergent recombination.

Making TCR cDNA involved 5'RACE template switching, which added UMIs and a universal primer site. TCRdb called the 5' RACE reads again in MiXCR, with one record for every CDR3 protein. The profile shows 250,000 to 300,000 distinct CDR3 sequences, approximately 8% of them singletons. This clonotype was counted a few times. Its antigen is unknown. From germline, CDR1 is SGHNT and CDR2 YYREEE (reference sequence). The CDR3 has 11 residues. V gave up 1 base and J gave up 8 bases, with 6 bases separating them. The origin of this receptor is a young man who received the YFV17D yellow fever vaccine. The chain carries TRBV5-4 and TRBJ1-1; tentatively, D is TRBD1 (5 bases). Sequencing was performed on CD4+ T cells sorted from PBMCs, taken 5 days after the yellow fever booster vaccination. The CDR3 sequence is CASSLQGEAFF. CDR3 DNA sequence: TGTGCCAGCAGCTTGCAGGGAGAAGCTTTCTTT. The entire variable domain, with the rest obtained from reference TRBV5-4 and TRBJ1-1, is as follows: ETGVTQSPTHLIKTRGQQVTLRCSSQSGHNTVSWYQQALGQGPQFIFQYYREEENGRGNFPPRFSGLQFPNYSSELNVNALELDDSALYLCASSLQGEAFFGQGTRLTVV.